These T cell receptor beta chains were read from a single sample in a study of blood T cell repertoires in COVID-19. Only in-frame clones appear in the TCRdb table, and some are missing; sequencing was by immunoSEQ multiplex PCR. Of 200,000 to 250,000 clones in the sample, about 80% were seen once. Sequenced input: peripheral blood. The receptors stem from a woman aged 80 or over with acute or convalescent COVID-19. Both conserved end residues are part of each CDR3. D genes are given only for firm matches. Size is stated for part of the rows, as once, few or many counts, or as a class when the clone is expanded.

size	V	D	J	length	CDR3	DNA
-	TRBV6-5	TRBD1	TRBJ2-7	15	CASSYRDRGYYEQYF	TGTGCCAGCAGTTACCGAGACAGGGGGTACTACGAGCAGTACTTC
-	TRBV5-8	TRBD1	TRBJ2-1	15	CASSSGTGRDNEQFF	TGTGCCAGCAGCTCGGGGACAGGGCGTGACAATGAGCAGTTCTTC
-	TRBV5-1	-	TRBJ2-7	14	CASSLLVGPYEQYF	TGCGCCAGCAGCCTACTTGTGGGGCCCTACGAGCAGTACTTC
-	TRBV5-6	TRBD1	TRBJ2-5	14	CASSLVTGARAQYF	TGTGCCAGCAGCCTGGTGACAGGGGCTCGGGCCCAGTACTTC
once	TRBV7-2	-	TRBJ1-3	15	CASSLGGYGGNTIYF	TGTGCCAGCAGCTTAGGAGGGTATGGAGGAAACACCATATATTTT
few	TRBV2	-	TRBJ1-2	14	CASSESPRNYGYTF	TGTGCCAGCAGTGAATCCCCCAGGAACTATGGCTACACCTTC
-	TRBV3-1/TRBV3-2	-	TRBJ2-7	14	CASSQSSWSYEQYF	TGTGCCAGCAGCCAAAGTTCGTGGAGCTACGAGCAGTACTTC
-	TRBV5-1	TRBD2	TRBJ2-1	15	CASSSVLAGVNEQFF	TGCGCCAGCAGCTCGGTACTAGCGGGAGTTAATGAGCAGTTCTTC
-	TRBV5-1	-	TRBJ1-6	12	CASSLSNSPLHF	TGCGCCAGCAGCTTGAGCAATTCACCCCTCCACTTT
-	TRBV21-1	-	TRBJ2-1	17	CASSDKGKRGSYNEQFF	TGTGCCAGCTCGGACAAGGGAAAAAGGGGCTCCTACAATGAGCAGTTCTTC
once	TRBV18	TRBD1	TRBJ1-1	14	CASSQGQGGTEAFF	TGTGCCAGCTCACAAGGACAGGGGGGCACTGAAGCTTTCTTT
-	TRBV9	-	TRBJ1-3	15	CASSPSGTFGNTIYF	TGTGCCAGCAGCCCCTCCGGGACATTTGGAAACACCATATATTTT
few	TRBV7-8	-	TRBJ2-1	16	CASSVYRVSSYNEQFF	TGTGCCAGCAGCGTCTACAGGGTGAGCTCCTACAATGAGCAGTTCTTC
-	TRBV5-4	-	TRBJ1-4	14	CASSLGTTGEKLFF	TGTGCCAGCAGCTTGGGCACTACGGGGGAAAAACTGTTTTTT
-	TRBV2	TRBD1	TRBJ1-2	18	CASSAQIRDRVDSYGYTF	TGTGCCAGCAGTGCCCAGATACGCGACAGGGTAGATTCCTATGGCTACACCTTC
-	TRBV3-1/TRBV3-2	-	TRBJ1-2	14	CASSQGTQGLGYTF	TGTGCCAGCAGCCAAGGGACTCAGGGGCTTGGCTACACCTTC
few	TRBV28	-	TRBJ2-5	15	CASRTAKGARETQYF	TGTGCCAGCAGAACCGCGAAAGGGGCTCGGGAGACCCAGTACTTC
once	TRBV4-1	TRBD1	TRBJ1-5	16	CASSQGDRYSNQPQHF	TGCGCCAGCAGCCAAGGGGACAGATATAGCAATCAGCCCCAGCATTTT
-	TRBV11-1	-	TRBJ2-5	13	CASGAHPQETQYF	TGTGCCAGCGGAGCTCACCCCCAAGAGACCCAGTACTTC
-	TRBV18	TRBD1	TRBJ1-6	17	CASSPTGAFPVDSPLHF	TGTGCCAGCTCACCGACAGGGGCCTTCCCTGTGGATTCACCCCTCCACTTT
once	TRBV7-2	TRBD1	TRBJ1-6	14	CASSPDRVGFPLHF	TGTGCCAGCAGCCCGGACAGGGTGGGTTTTCCCCTCCACTTT
-	TRBV18	TRBD2	TRBJ2-1	17	CASSPLFGRGSYNEQFF	TGTGCCAGCTCACCACTCTTCGGGAGGGGCTCCTACAATGAGCAGTTCTTC
-	TRBV5-1	-	TRBJ2-2	14	CASSPDSIPGELFF	TGCGCCAGCAGCCCGGACAGCATTCCCGGGGAGCTGTTTTTT
few	TRBV7-2	-	TRBJ1-2	13	CASSFRGGDGYTF	TGTGCCAGCAGCTTCAGGGGAGGGGACGGCTACACCTTC
-	TRBV6-5	-	TRBJ1-1	12	CASRDWGTEAFF	TGTGCCAGCAGGGACTGGGGCACTGAAGCTTTCTTT
-	TRBV3-1/TRBV3-2	TRBD1	TRBJ2-3	15	CASSTRTGAADTQYF	TGTGCCAGCAGCACCAGGACAGGGGCAGCAGATACGCAGTATTTT